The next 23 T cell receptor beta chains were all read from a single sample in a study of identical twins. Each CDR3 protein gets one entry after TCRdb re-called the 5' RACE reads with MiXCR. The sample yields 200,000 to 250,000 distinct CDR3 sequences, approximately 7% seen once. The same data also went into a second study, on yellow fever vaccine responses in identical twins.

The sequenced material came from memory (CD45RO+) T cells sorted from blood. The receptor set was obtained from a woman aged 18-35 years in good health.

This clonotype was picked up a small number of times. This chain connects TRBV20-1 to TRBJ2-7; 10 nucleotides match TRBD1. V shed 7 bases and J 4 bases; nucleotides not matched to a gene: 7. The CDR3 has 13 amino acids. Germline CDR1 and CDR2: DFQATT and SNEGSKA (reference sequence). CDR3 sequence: CSGRQGARYEQYF. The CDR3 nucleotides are TGCAGTGGACGACAGGGGGCAAGGTACGAGCAGTACTTC.

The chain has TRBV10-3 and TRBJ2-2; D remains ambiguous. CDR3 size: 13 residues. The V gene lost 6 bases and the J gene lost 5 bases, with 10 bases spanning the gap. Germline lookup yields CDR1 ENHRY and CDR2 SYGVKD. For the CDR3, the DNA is TGTGCCATCAGGGATAGACGTACCGGGGAGCTGTTTTTT. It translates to CAIRDRRTGELFF.

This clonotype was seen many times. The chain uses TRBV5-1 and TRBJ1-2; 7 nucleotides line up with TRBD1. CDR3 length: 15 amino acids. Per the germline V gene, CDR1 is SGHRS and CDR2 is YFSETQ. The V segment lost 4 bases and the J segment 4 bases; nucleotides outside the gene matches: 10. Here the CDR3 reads CASSPTGALSYGYTF. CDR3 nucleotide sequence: TGCGCCAGCAGCCCAACAGGGGCCCTTAGCTATGGCTACACCTTC.

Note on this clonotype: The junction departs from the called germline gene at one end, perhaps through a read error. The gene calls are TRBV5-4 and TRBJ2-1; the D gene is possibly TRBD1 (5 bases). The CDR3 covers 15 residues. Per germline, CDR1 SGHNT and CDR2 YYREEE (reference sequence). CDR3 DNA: TGTGCCAGCAGCCAGATAACAGGTGCCTACAATGTGCAGTTCTTC. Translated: CASSQITGAYNVQFF.

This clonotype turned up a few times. CDR3 sequence: CASSSDITYNEQFF. DNA of the CDR3: TGCGCCAGCAGCTCGGACATCACCTACAATGAGCAGTTCTTC. The chain combines TRBV5-1 with TRBJ2-1, with TRBD1 as a possible D gene (5 bases). Trimming pared 3 bases from V and 2 bases from J, leaving 9 bases between. Per the germline V gene, CDR1 is SGHRS and CDR2 is YFSETQ. The CDR3 extends over 14 amino acids.

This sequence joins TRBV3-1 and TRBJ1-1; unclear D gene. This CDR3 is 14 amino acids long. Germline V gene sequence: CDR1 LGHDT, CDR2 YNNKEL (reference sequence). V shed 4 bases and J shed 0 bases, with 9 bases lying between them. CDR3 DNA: TGTGCCAGCAGCCGAGGCGGCTTGAACACTGAAGCTTTCTTT. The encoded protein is CASSRGGLNTEAFF.

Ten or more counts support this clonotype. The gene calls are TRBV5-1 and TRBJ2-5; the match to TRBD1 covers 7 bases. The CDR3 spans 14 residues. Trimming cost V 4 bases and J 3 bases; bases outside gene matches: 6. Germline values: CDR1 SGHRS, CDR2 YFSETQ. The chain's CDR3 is CASSRWGTEETQYF. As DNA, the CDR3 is TGCGCCAGCAGCCGTTGGGGGACAGAAGAGACCCAGTACTTC.

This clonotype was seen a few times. CDR3 in DNA: TGCAGCGTTGATCGGACAGGGAGGGAGACCCAGTACTTC. Its translation: CSVDRTGRETQYF. This chain connects TRBV29-1 to TRBJ2-5, with 8 bases identical to TRBD1. The CDR3 spans 13 residues. V lost 3 bases to trimming and J lost 5 bases; unmatched junction nucleotides: 5. Germline V CDR1 and CDR2: SQVTM, ANQGSEA.

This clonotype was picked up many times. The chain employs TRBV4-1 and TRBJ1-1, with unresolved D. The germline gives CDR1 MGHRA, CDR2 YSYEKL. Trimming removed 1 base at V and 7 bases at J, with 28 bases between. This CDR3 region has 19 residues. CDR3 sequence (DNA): TGCGCCAGCAGCCAAGCAATCTCGGACGGCCCCGGCCGGAGGGTTGAAGCTTTCTTT. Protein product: CASSQAISDGPGRRVEAFF.

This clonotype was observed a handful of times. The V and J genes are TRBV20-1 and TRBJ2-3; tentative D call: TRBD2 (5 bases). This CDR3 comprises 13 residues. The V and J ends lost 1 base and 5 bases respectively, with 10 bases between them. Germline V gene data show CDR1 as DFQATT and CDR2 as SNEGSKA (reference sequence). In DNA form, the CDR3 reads TGCAGTGCTAGAGCACCGGGGATAGATACGCAGTATTTT. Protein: CSARAPGIDTQYF.

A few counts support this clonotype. The CDR3 here is CSASRQVRTSIIHEQYF. For the CDR3, the DNA is TGCAGTGCTAGTCGGCAGGTCCGGACTAGCATTATCCACGAGCAGTACTTC. V gene TRBV20-1 combines with J gene TRBJ2-7; 8 bases line up with TRBD2. V was clipped by 3 bases and J by 5 bases; unmatched bases: 18. The length of the CDR3 is 17 residues. Germline V gene lookup returns CDR1 DFQATT and CDR2 SNEGSKA (reference sequence).

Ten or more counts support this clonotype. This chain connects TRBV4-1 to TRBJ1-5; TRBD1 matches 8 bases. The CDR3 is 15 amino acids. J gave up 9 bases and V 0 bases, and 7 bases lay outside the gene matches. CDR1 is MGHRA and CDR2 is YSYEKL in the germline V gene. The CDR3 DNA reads TGCGCCAGCAGCCAAGATGGACAGGGTAAGAGGCCCCAGCATTTT. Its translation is CASSQDGQGKRPQHF.

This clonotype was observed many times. The CDR3: CSAKRVDQPQHF. The CDR3 nucleotides read TGCAGTGCCAAGCGGGTGGATCAGCCCCAGCATTTT. V gene TRBV20-1 combines with J gene TRBJ1-5; D call uncertain. In germline, CDR1 is DFQATT, CDR2 SNEGSKA (reference sequence). Trimming pared 6 bases from V and 5 bases from J, leaving 11 bases between. The CDR3 spans 12 residues.

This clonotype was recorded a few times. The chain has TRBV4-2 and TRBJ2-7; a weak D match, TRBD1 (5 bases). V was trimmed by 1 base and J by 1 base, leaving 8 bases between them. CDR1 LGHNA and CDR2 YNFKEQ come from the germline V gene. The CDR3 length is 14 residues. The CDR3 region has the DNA TGTGCCAGCAGCCAAGGGGGCAGTTCCTACGAGCAGTACTTC. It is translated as CASSQGGSSYEQYF.

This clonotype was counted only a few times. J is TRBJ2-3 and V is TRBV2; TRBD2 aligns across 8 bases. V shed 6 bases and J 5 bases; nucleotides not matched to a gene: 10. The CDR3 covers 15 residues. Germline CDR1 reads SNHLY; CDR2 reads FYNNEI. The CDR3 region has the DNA TGTGCCAGCAGCGTCCGGGGGGGCGGGGAAGATACGCAGTATTTT. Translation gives CASSVRGGGEDTQYF.

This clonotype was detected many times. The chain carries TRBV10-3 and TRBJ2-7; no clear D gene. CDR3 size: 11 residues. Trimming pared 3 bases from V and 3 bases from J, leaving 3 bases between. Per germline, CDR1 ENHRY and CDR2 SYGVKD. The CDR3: CAISEYYEQYF. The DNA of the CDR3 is TGTGCCATCAGTGAATACTACGAGCAGTACTTC.

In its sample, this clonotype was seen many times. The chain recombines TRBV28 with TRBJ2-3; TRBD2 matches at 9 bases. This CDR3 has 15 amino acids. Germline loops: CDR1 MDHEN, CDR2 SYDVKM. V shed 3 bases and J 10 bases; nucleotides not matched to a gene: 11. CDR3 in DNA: TGTGCCAGCAGTTTCCCCCCGGGACTAGCCGCCCCGCAGTATTTT. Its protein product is CASSFPPGLAAPQYF.

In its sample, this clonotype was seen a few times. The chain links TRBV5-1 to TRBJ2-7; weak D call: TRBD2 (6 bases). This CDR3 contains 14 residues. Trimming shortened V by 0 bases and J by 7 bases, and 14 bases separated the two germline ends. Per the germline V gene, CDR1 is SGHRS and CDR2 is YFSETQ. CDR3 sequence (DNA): TGCGCCAGCAGCTTGGAAGGCGGGAATGGTGAGCAGTACTTC. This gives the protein CASSLEGGNGEQYF.

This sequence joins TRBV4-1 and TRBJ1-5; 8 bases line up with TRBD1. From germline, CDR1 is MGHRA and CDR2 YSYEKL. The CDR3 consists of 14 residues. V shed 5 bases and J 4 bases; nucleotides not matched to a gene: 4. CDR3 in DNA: TGCGCCAGCAGCGACAGGGGTGGAAATCAGCCCCAGCATTTT. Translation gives CASSDRGGNQPQHF.

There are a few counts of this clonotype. CDR3 protein: CASNYNSPLHF. CDR3 in DNA: TGTGCCAGCAATTATAATTCACCCCTCCACTTT. V gene TRBV2 combines with J gene TRBJ1-6; D gene unclear. Trimming shortened V by 7 bases and J by 4 bases, and 2 bases separated the two germline ends. The CDR3 is 11 residues long. The germline CDR1 and CDR2 sequences are SNHLY and FYNNEI.

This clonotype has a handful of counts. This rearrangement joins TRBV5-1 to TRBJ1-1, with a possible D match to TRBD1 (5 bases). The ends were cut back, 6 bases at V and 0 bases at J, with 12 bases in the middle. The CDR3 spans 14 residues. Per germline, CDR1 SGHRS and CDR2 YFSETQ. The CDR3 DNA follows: TGCGCCAGCACCGTCACGGGGGTGAACACTGAAGCTTTCTTT. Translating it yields CASTVTGVNTEAFF.

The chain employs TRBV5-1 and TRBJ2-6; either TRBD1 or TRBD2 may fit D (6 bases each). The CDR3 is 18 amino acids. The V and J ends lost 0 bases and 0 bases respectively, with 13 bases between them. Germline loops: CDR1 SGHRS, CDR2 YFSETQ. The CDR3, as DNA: TGCGCCAGCAGCTTGGTGGAGGGGGACTCCTCTGGGGCCAACGTCCTGACTTTC. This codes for CASSLVEGDSSGANVLTF.

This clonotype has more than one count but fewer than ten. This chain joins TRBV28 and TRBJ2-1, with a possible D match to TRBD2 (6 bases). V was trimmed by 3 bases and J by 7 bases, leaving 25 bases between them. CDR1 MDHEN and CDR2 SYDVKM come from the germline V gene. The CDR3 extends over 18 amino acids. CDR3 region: CASSFTTTGSGKRNEQFF. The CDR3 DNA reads TGTGCCAGCAGTTTCACCACGACGGGTAGCGGAAAGAGGAATGAGCAGTTCTTC.